The T cell receptor beta chain under discussion was sequenced for a study of post-analysis software for immune sequencing data. Study-level points and caveats: There were about five TRBV segments more frequent in patients than controls, and TRBV5-6, TRBV5-1 and TRBV20-1 were among them.

Note on this clonotype: Its antigen is as yet unknown.

The library was made from cDNA and included unique molecular identifiers. TCRdb redid the calling of the PCR reads with MiXCR, one entry per CDR3 protein. The table has roughly 800,000 distinct CDR3 sequences, approximately 53% seen once. CDR1 and CDR2 from the germline V gene are PRHDT and FYEKMQ (reference sequence). V shed 5 bases and J 7 bases; nucleotides not matched to a gene: 7. This CDR3 contains 13 residues. J is TRBJ2-5 and V is TRBV13; 7 bases line up with TRBD2. Sequencing was performed on blood. The sequence was obtained from a girl between 5 and 17 years old with multiple sclerosis. Written as DNA, the CDR3 is TGTGCCAGCAGCGCCCCCGGGGGGTGGACCCAGTACTTC. Encoded protein: CASSAPGGWTQYF.